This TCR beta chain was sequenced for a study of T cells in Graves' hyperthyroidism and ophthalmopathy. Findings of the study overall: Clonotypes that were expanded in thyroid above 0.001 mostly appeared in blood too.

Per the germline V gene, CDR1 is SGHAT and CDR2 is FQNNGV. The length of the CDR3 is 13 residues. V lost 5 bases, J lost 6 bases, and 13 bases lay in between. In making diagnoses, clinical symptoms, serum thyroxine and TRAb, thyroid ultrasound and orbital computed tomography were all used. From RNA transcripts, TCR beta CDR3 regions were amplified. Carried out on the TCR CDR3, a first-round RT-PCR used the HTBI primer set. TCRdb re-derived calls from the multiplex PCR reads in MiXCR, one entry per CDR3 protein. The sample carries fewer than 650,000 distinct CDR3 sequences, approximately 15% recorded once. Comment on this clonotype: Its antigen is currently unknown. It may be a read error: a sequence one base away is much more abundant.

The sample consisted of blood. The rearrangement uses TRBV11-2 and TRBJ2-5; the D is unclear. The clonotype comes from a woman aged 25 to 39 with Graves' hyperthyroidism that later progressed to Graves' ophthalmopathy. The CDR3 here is CASSRVSPQTQYF. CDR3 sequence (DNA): TGTGCCAGCAGCCGTGTCTCCCCCCAGACCCAGTACTTC.